The 28 T cell receptor beta chains presented below share a single source sample, sequenced in a study of blood T cells in healthy people across ages. A second PCR, run for about 7 to 11 cycles, used a sample-barcoded 5' primer plus a J-beta primer mix. TCRdb itself ran the 5' RACE reads through MiXCR, one entry per CDR3 protein. The table lists 1.5 million to 2 million distinct CDR3 sequences, 28% of them singletons. Sequencing was done on a sample of blood. These receptors were collected from a woman in her twenties or thirties in good health.

In its sample, this clonotype was seen a few times. The chain is built from TRBV27 and TRBJ1-5; 9 nucleotides align to TRBD1. The CDR3 is 14 amino acids. The J segment lost 5 bases and the V segment lost 5 bases, leaving 4 bases of the junction unmatched. CDR1 MNHEY and CDR2 SMNVEV come from the germline V gene (reference sequence). CDR3 residues: CASSTQGAHQPQHF. Here the CDR3 DNA reads TGTGCCAGCAGTACACAGGGGGCGCATCAGCCCCAGCATTTT.

About this clonotype: At one boundary the junction diverges from the germline segment, which might be a read error. The chain has TRBV29-1 and TRBJ1-1, with D possibly being TRBD1 (5 bases). Germline V gene sequence: CDR1 SQVTM, CDR2 ANQGSEA. CDR3 length: 13 residues. The chain's CDR3 is CSAQETLNTETFF. The CDR3 DNA reads as TGCAGCGCACAGGAGACCTTGAACACTGAAACTTTCTTT.

The chain has TRBV12-5 and TRBJ2-1; no clear D gene. V was clipped by 0 bases and J by 7 bases, with 7 bases between them. Per the germline V gene, CDR1 is LGHNT and CDR2 is FRNRAP. This CDR3 has 13 residues. The CDR3 coding sequence is TGTGCTAGTGGTTTGGTAGTCAGGAATGAGCAGTTCTTC. Its translation: CASGLVVRNEQFF.

The chain has TRBV5-5 and TRBJ2-3; D gene unclear. The V and J ends lost 7 bases and 2 bases respectively, with 14 bases between them. Per the germline V gene, CDR1 is SGHKS and CDR2 is YYEKEE (reference sequence). CDR3 length equals 14 residues. CDR3 coding DNA: TGTGCCAGCCGCAGGTTTGGTATCACAGATACGCAGTATTTT. Translation: CASRRFGITDTQYF.

This clonotype was observed a few times. V gene TRBV14 combines with J gene TRBJ2-1; 11 bases fit TRBD2. Trimming took 3 bases from V and 15 from J; bases not matched to a gene: 7. From germline, CDR1 is SGHDN and CDR2 FVKESK. This CDR3 spans 13 amino acids. CDR3 sequence (DNA): TGTGCCAGCAGCCACAGACTAGCGGGGTGGTCGTTCTTC. Translation gives CASSHRLAGWSFF.

As regards this clonotype: This may arise from a read error, as a much more abundant clone is one base away. The chain joins TRBV4-3 to TRBJ2-5, with 8 bases lining up with TRBD1. Germline V gene lookup returns CDR1 LGHNA and CDR2 YSLEER. The CDR3 covers 14 residues. J gave up 9 bases and V 2 bases, and 8 bases lay outside the gene matches. The CDR3 DNA follows: TGCGCCAGCAGCCAATCGACAGGGGACGAGGCCCAGTACTTC. It translates to CASSQSTGDEAQYF.

The chain uses TRBV20-1 and TRBJ2-4; 7 bases are shared with TRBD1. The J call is in doubt because the DNA end fits TRBJ2-5 better. This CDR3 has 15 amino acids. Germline V lookup: CDR1 DFQATT, CDR2 SNEGSKA (reference sequence). CDR3 DNA sequence: TGCAGTGCCACGTTTGTCGAAACAGGGGAAGAGACCCAGTACTTC. Its translation: CSATFVETGEETQYF.

This clonotype was counted ten times or more. The germline gene is not matched at one end of the junction; a read error may be the cause. This CDR3 is CACSLEAGDIYEQYF. CDR3 sequence (DNA): TGTGCCTGCAGCTTAGAAGCGGGAGATATCTACGAGCAGTACTTC. The rearrangement joins TRBV7-6 to TRBJ2-7; TRBD2 matches 8 bases. The length of the CDR3 is 15 residues. Germline CDR1 is SGHVS and CDR2 is FNYEAQ.

The DNA for the CDR3 is TGCGCCAGCAGCCCGGGCGGGACAGGGATCCCAGATACGCAGTATTTT. This codes for CASSPGGTGIPDTQYF. The chain joins TRBV5-1 to TRBJ2-3, with 9 bases lining up with TRBD1. This CDR3 has 16 residues. Germline V CDR1 and CDR2: SGHRS, YFSETQ. V dropped 4 bases and J dropped 4; count of bases not matched to a gene: 10.

The chain couples TRBV4-3 to TRBJ1-1; 10 nucleotides match TRBD1. V lost 1 base to trimming and J lost 6 bases; unmatched junction nucleotides: 8. Germline CDR1 reads LGHNA; CDR2 reads YSLEER. The CDR3 runs to 16 residues. The CDR3 here is CASSQAWGQGSAEAFF. For the CDR3, the DNA is TGCGCCAGCAGCCAAGCCTGGGGACAGGGGTCTGCTGAAGCTTTCTTT.

J is TRBJ1-5 and V is TRBV7-9, with D possibly matching TRBD1 (6 bases). The CDR3 extends over 15 amino acids. Trimming left V 6 bases short and J 5 bases short, with 17 bases between. Germline CDR1 and CDR2: SEHNR and FQNEAQ (reference sequence). The chain's CDR3 is CASSSTGSRDQPQHF. CDR3 coding DNA: TGTGCCAGCAGTTCCACAGGGAGTCGCGATCAGCCCCAGCATTTT.

This clonotype was seen repeatedly, ten times or more. This chain links TRBV20-1 with TRBJ2-7, with unresolved D. Germline V lookup: CDR1 DFQATT, CDR2 SNEGSKA (reference sequence). V was pared by 3 bases and J by 5 bases, with 14 bases between. The CDR3 has 13 residues. CDR3 in DNA: TGCAGTGCTAGTTGGGTAGATTTCCACGAGCAGTACTTC. Protein product: CSASWVDFHEQYF.

This clonotype was counted at least ten times. This chain links TRBV6-5 with TRBJ2-1, with 7 bases lining up with TRBD2. Germline V gives CDR1 MNHEY, CDR2 SVGAGI. The CDR3 is 16 residues long. V lost 5 bases to trimming and J lost 4 bases; unmatched junction nucleotides: 11. CDR3 region: CASSAPGTNGYNEQFF. The CDR3 bases are TGTGCCAGCAGTGCACCCGGGACTAACGGGTACAATGAGCAGTTCTTC.

Of note for this clonotype: An end of the junction differs from the germline gene, which may be a read error. This chain connects TRBV10-3 to TRBJ2-4; possibly TRBD2 for D (7 bases). From germline, CDR1 is ENHRY and CDR2 SYGVKD. The CDR3 sequence is 14 residues long. In DNA form, the CDR3 reads TGTGCCCAGGGCGGGGGACAAGCCAAAAACGTTCAGTACTTC. Its translation is CAQGGGQAKNVQYF.

This sequence joins TRBV3-1 and TRBJ1-2; D gene ambiguous. The V gene lost 4 bases and the J gene lost 0 bases, with 12 bases spanning the gap. The CDR3 totals 15 residues. Germline V lookup: CDR1 LGHDT, CDR2 YNNKEL (reference sequence). Here the CDR3 reads CASSPVGRANYGYTF. Written as DNA, the CDR3 is TGTGCCAGCAGCCCCGTCGGGAGAGCTAACTATGGCTACACCTTC.

The chain is built from TRBV2 and TRBJ1-2, with 7 nucleotides matching TRBD1. CDR1 and CDR2 (germline): SNHLY, FYNNEI. The CDR3 spans 14 residues. Trimming at V came to 3 bases and at J to 7 bases, leaving 8 bases not matched to a gene. CDR3 residues: CASSDIRGGGGYTF. The CDR3 nucleotides read TGTGCCAGCAGTGACATCCGAGGGGGCGGTGGCTACACCTTC.

With respect to this clonotype: At one of its ends the junction is not consistent with the germline gene, which may arise from a read error. The J gene is TRBJ2-1, the V gene TRBV15; weak D call: TRBD2 (7 bases). Germline loops: CDR1 LNHNV, CDR2 YYDKDF (reference sequence). The CDR3 is 15 amino acids. In DNA form, the CDR3 reads TGTGCCACCGGCAGAGAGGGGGGGGGCTACAATGAGCAGTTCTTC. It yields the protein CATGREGGGYNEQFF. Full variable domain (rest looked up from reference TRBV15 and TRBJ2-1): DAMVIQNPRYQVTQFGKPVTLSCSQTLNHNVMYWYQQKSSQAPKLLFHYYDKDFNNEADTPDNFQSRRPNTSFCFLDIRSPGLGDTAMYLCATGREGGGYNEQFFGPGTRLTVL.

As to this clonotype: An end of the junction does not agree with germline; a read error may underlie this. This CDR3 reads CASSYSPQWGEQYF. In nucleotides, the CDR3 is TGTGCTAGCAGTTACTCCCCTCAATGGGGCGAGCAGTACTTC. The chain has TRBV6-5 and TRBJ2-5; D unclear. The better agreement between TRBJ2-7 and the DNA end casts doubt on the J call. The CDR3 totals 14 residues. Germline V gene data show CDR1 as MNHEY and CDR2 as SVGAGI.

Regarding this clonotype: With a much larger clone just one base away, this may be a read error. J is TRBJ2-1 and V is TRBV7-9; the D is unclear. The J call may be incorrect, as the DNA end agrees better with TRBJ2-7. Germline loops: CDR1 SEHNR, CDR2 FQNEAQ (reference sequence). This CDR3 has 12 amino acids. The CDR3 spells CASSGPVGEQYF. The CDR3 nucleotides are TGTGCCAGCAGCGGCCCGGTGGGTGAGCAGTACTTC.

The table lists this clonotype with a few counts. The chain uses TRBV7-9 and TRBJ1-2, with D tentatively TRBD1 (6 bases). The V gene's germline CDR1 is SEHNR and CDR2 FQNEAQ (reference sequence). CDR3 length equals 13 residues. Trimming left V 6 bases short and J 8 bases short, with 16 bases between. The CDR3 here is CASSRAGEFGYTF. The DNA of the CDR3 is TGTGCCAGCAGTCGGGCAGGGGAGTTCGGCTACACCTTC.

This clonotype was observed a few times. The chain uses TRBV9 and TRBJ2-3, with a tentative D call TRBD1 (6 bases). CDR1 is SGDLS and CDR2 is YYNGEE in the germline V gene. The CDR3 has 15 amino acids. V lost 4 bases to trimming and J lost 2 bases, with 14 bases between them. The DNA for the CDR3 is TGTGCCAGCAGCACGCAGGGGTCTATCACAGATACGCAGTATTTT. This gives the protein CASSTQGSITDTQYF.

This clonotype was counted ten times or more. The chain has TRBV6-1 and TRBJ2-7; 7 nucleotides align to TRBD2. Germline CDR1 and CDR2: MNHNS and SASEGT. Trimming cost V 1 base and J 0 bases; bases outside gene matches: 3. The CDR3 consists of 15 residues. The DNA of the CDR3 is TGTGCCAGCAGTGAAGAAGCGGGACCCTCCTACGAGCAGTACTTC. Its protein is CASSEEAGPSYEQYF.

The chain links TRBV5-1 to TRBJ2-6, with D uncertain. This CDR3 contains 13 residues. Trimming removed 7 bases from V and 3 bases from J, with 8 bases in between. Germline loops: CDR1 SGHRS, CDR2 YFSETQ. The CDR3 nucleotides are TGCGCCAGCGGGCCTATTGGGGCCAACGTCCTGACTTTC. Amino acid sequence: CASGPIGANVLTF.

This clonotype has just a few counts. The chain couples TRBV5-1 to TRBJ2-5; a weak D match, TRBD1 (5 bases). The CDR3 contains 13 residues. V was shortened by 3 bases and J by 5 bases, with 11 bases between the two germline ends. Germline V gene lookup returns CDR1 SGHRS and CDR2 YFSETQ. The CDR3 coding sequence is TGCGCCAGCAGCTCCAGGGAAGTTGAGACCCAGTACTTC. It specifies CASSSREVETQYF.

This rearrangement joins TRBV5-5 to TRBJ2-1; perhaps D is TRBD1 or TRBD2 (5 bases each). V was pared by 3 bases and J by 7 bases, with 20 bases between. Germline CDR1 SGHKS, CDR2 YYEKEE (reference sequence). The CDR3 contains 16 residues. This CDR3 reads CASSYSPGPPQNEQFF. DNA of the CDR3: TGTGCCAGCAGCTATAGCCCGGGACCCCCACAGAATGAGCAGTTCTTC.

The chain recombines TRBV7-3 with TRBJ1-1; weak D call: TRBD1 (6 bases). The CDR3 has 13 residues. Trimming cost V 5 bases and J 5 bases, with 12 bases left between them. Germline V gene data show CDR1 as SGHTA and CDR2 as FQGTGA. The CDR3 loop is CASSRDRQTEAFF. Here the CDR3 DNA reads TGTGCCAGCAGCCGCGACAGGCAGACTGAAGCTTTCTTT.

This clonotype was seen more than once but under ten times. This chain links TRBV12-3 or TRBV12-4 with TRBJ1-2; D remains ambiguous. V was pared by 3 bases and J by 4 bases, with 6 bases between. CDR3 length: 12 amino acids. CDR3 residues: CASSFKSYGYTF. As DNA, the CDR3 is TGTGCCAGCAGTTTCAAGTCCTATGGCTACACCTTC.

As to this clonotype: One end of the junction is discordant with germline, which a read error may explain. As DNA, the CDR3 is TGTGCCAGCAGCTTGGAGACGCCCGGTGGCTGCACCTTC. This gives the protein CASSLETPGGCTF. The V and J genes are TRBV5-6 and TRBJ1-2; D gene ambiguous. CDR3 length equals 13 residues. Germline V lookup: CDR1 SGHDT, CDR2 YYEEEE.